This TCR beta chain was recovered during a study of blood T cell repertoires in COVID-19. Trimming cost V 2 bases and J 10 bases, with 14 bases left between them. The germline V gene has CDR1 SQVTM and CDR2 ANQGSEA. The length of the CDR3 is 12 residues. The method was immunoSEQ multiplex PCR; TCRdb's version includes in-frame clones alone and lacks a portion of them. The data hold roughly 120,000 clones, with approximately 85% observed a single time. The specimen was peripheral blood. The receptor's source is a human donor in a cohort sampled during active COVID-19. The V call is TRBV29-1, the J call TRBJ1-1, with D tentatively TRBD1 (5 bases). CDR3 bases: TGCAGCGTTGAACAGGGTAATCGTGGAGCTTTCTTT. Its protein is CSVEQGNRGAFF. Combining the CDR3 with reference TRBV29-1 and TRBJ1-1 gives the whole variable domain SAVISQKPSRDICQRGTSLTIQCQVDSQVTMMFWYRQQPGQSLTLIATANQGSEATYESGFVIDKFPISRPNLTFSTLTVSNMSPEDSSIYLCSVEQGNRGAFFGQGTRLTVV.